Following are 30 T cell receptor beta chains from one sample sequenced in a study of T cells in Graves' hyperthyroidism and ophthalmopathy. RNA transcripts yielded amplified TCR beta CDR3 regions. RT-PCR in the first round (using the HTBI primer set) targeted the TCR CDR3. TCRdb analysed the multiplex PCR reads with MiXCR anew, one entry per CDR3 protein. The table lists fewer than 250,000 distinct CDR3 sequences, around 15% of them singletons, with 25% to 30% in the top ten. Sequencing was performed on blood. Receptors originate from a woman aged 18 to 35 with Graves' ophthalmopathy.

This clonotype was observed at least ten times. The conserved phenylalanine or tryptophan is not found at the CDR3 terminus, so this likely reflects a read error. The V call is TRBV28, the J call TRBJ1-3; D ambiguous. Trimming took off 3 bases at V and 1 base at J, with 7 bases between the two ends. CDR1 and CDR2 from the germline V gene are MDHEN and SYDVKM. This CDR3 is built from 14 residues. CDR3 in amino acids: CASSFGGSGNTIYS. DNA of the CDR3: TGTGCCAGCAGTTTTGGTGGATCTGGAAACACCATATATTCT.

This clonotype has a count of ten or more. The chain has TRBV27 and TRBJ2-1, with TRBD2 as a possible D gene (6 bases). Deletions cut 7 bases from V and 6 bases from J, with 13 bases between. Germline values: CDR1 MNHEY, CDR2 SMNVEV (reference sequence). The length of the CDR3 is 13 residues. The CDR3 bases are TGTGCCAGCACCCCTGGGGGAGGCAATGAGCAGTTCTTC. Amino acid sequence: CASTPGGGNEQFF.

This clonotype was seen repeatedly, ten times or more. The J gene is TRBJ1-1, the V gene TRBV30; 7 bases agree with TRBD1. Trimming cost V 3 bases and J 5 bases; bases outside gene matches: 6. Germline CDR1 is GTSNPN and CDR2 is SVGIG (reference sequence). The CDR3 runs to 13 residues. Here the CDR3 reads CAWSRQGVTEAFF. For the CDR3, the DNA is TGTGCCTGGAGCCGACAGGGAGTTACTGAAGCTTTCTTT.

This clonotype appeared many times. The genes are TRBV28 and TRBJ2-7; TRBD1 matches 8 bases. CDR3 size: 15 residues. Trimming removed 2 bases from V and 6 bases from J; junction bases left unmatched: 9. CDR1 MDHEN and CDR2 SYDVKM come from the germline V gene. CDR3 nucleotide sequence: TGTGCCAGCAGTTTAAGGAGGGTCAGGGGGCTCGAGCAGTACTTC. This translates into CASSLRRVRGLEQYF. The full variable domain, its missing parts supplied by reference TRBV28 and TRBJ2-7, is DVKVTQSSRYLVKRTGEKVFLECVQDMDHENMFWYRQDPGLGLRLIYFSYDVKMKEKGDIPEGYSVSREKKERFSLILESASTNQTSMYLCASSLRRVRGLEQYFGPGTRLTVT.

J is TRBJ1-1 and V is TRBV28; D might be TRBD1 (6 bases). Germline values: CDR1 MDHEN, CDR2 SYDVKM. CDR3 length: 16 residues. V lost 5 bases and J lost 1, with 17 bases in between. The CDR3 nucleotides read TGTGCCAGCAGTCCCGCATACCAGACAGGGAACACTGAAGCTTTCTTT. Translated: CASSPAYQTGNTEAFF.

In this sample, this clonotype turned up many times. This rearrangement joins TRBV20-1 to TRBJ2-2, with D perhaps being TRBD1 or TRBD2 (5 bases each). The germline V gene encodes CDR1 DFQATT and CDR2 SNEGSKA (reference sequence). V was pared by 5 bases and J by 8 bases, with 18 bases between. This CDR3 comprises 14 residues. CDR3 protein: CSAPDRTGGGELFF. The CDR3 coding sequence is TGCAGTGCTCCCGACCGGACTGGGGGTGGGGAGCTGTTTTTT.

At least ten counts were recorded for this clonotype. This chain connects TRBV28 to TRBJ2-7; TRBD2 agrees at 10 bases. Germline trimming cut 5 bases from V and 0 bases from J; bases unmatched to any gene: 4. The CDR3 covers 15 residues. Germline CDR1 reads MDHEN; CDR2 reads SYDVKM. CDR3 nucleotides: TGTGCCAGCAGTGCATCTAGCGGGAGCTCCTACGAGCAGTACTTC. Translating gives CASSASSGSSYEQYF.

This clonotype was recorded many times. The chain is built from TRBV16 and TRBJ2-7; D gene uncertain. CDR3 length: 15 residues. Germline values: CDR1 KGHSY, CDR2 FQNENV. Trimming pared 0 bases from V and 5 bases from J, leaving 14 bases between. For the CDR3, the DNA is TGTGCCAGCAGCCAATCGGCCGGGTTCGGCCACGAGCAGTACTTC. It yields the protein CASSQSAGFGHEQYF.

This clonotype was seen many times. The chain carries TRBV5-1 and TRBJ1-6, with D maybe TRBD1 (5 bases). CDR1 SGHRS and CDR2 YFSETQ come from the germline V gene. V was clipped by 5 bases and J by 10 bases, with 13 bases between them. This CDR3 has 13 amino acids. The CDR3 coding sequence is TGCGCCAGCAGATTCGACAGCTTCTCACCCCTCCACTTT. Protein sequence: CASRFDSFSPLHF.

This clonotype occurred many times. The rearrangement joins TRBV11-2 to TRBJ2-1; D call uncertain. This CDR3 region has 15 residues. V gave up 3 bases and J gave up 5 bases, with 14 bases separating them. Germline CDR1 is SGHAT and CDR2 is FQNNGV. CDR3 DNA: TGTGCCAGCAGCTTCAGAAGGGCCGGCCACAATGAGCAGTTCTTC. Translated, it gives CASSFRRAGHNEQFF.

This clonotype was picked up many times. The chain links TRBV6-1 to TRBJ2-7; 7 bases are a match to TRBD1. With V trimmed by 6 bases and J by 4 bases, 9 bases remained unmatched. Germline lookup yields CDR1 MNHNS and CDR2 SASEGT. The CDR3 runs 14 residues. CDR3: CASRSPGTAYEQYF. The CDR3 DNA sequence: TGTGCCAGCAGATCCCCCGGGACAGCTTACGAGCAGTACTTC.

This clonotype occurred many times. The chain uses TRBV6-1 and TRBJ2-1; TRBD2 matches 12 bases. This CDR3 is built from 15 residues. V shed 4 bases, J shed 8 bases, and the junction held 6 bases outside the gene matches. Germline CDR1 is MNHNS and CDR2 is SASEGT. The CDR3 here is CASSVLAGGPDEQFF. The DNA of the CDR3 is TGTGCCAGCAGTGTCCTAGCGGGGGGGCCGGATGAGCAGTTCTTC.

J is TRBJ1-2 and V is TRBV28; maybe TRBD1 (5 bases). The CDR3 contains 16 residues. Germline loops: CDR1 MDHEN, CDR2 SYDVKM. V dropped 5 bases and J dropped 2 bases, with 18 bases sitting between them. CDR3 sequence (DNA): TGTGCCAGCAGTCCACTGAGAGCGGGACTCAACTATGGCTACACCTTC. It codes for CASSPLRAGLNYGYTF.

The gene calls are TRBV11-2 and TRBJ2-7; D is possibly TRBD1 or TRBD2 (5 bases each). The CDR3 spans 15 residues. Trimming took 6 bases from V and 3 from J, leaving 18 bases between them. CDR1 is SGHAT and CDR2 is FQNNGV in the germline V gene. The CDR3 protein is CASRFNPGRLYEQYF. CDR3 sequence (DNA): TGTGCCAGCAGATTTAATCCGGGACGGCTCTACGAGCAGTACTTC.

This clonotype showed up many times. The V call is TRBV5-8, the J call TRBJ1-1; TRBD1 is a possible D gene (6 bases). V lost 4 bases, J lost 0 bases, and 19 bases lay in between. CDR3 length: 17 amino acids. Germline V lookup: CDR1 SGHTS, CDR2 YDEGEE. CDR3 residues: CASSQGGGGTLNTEAFF. The CDR3 DNA sequence: TGTGCCAGCAGCCAGGGAGGCGGAGGGACACTGAACACTGAAGCTTTCTTT.

This rearrangement joins TRBV3-1 to TRBJ2-5; 14 nucleotides align to TRBD2. J lost 4 bases, V lost 1 base, and 5 bases had no gene match. Germline V gene sequence: CDR1 LGHDT, CDR2 YNNKEL (reference sequence). The CDR3 totals 17 residues. The CDR3 DNA is TGTGCCAGCAGCCAAGGACTAGCGGGAGGGGGTGGAGAGACCCAGTACTTC. Translated, it gives CASSQGLAGGGGETQYF.

This clonotype was seen many times. V and J are TRBV7-2 and TRBJ1-2; 11 positions match TRBD1. Germline CDR1 SGHTA, CDR2 FQGNSA. V dropped 2 bases and J dropped 3; count of bases not matched to a gene: 8. The CDR3 has 17 residues. As DNA, the CDR3 is TGTGCCAGCAGCTTAACTCTTTGGACAGGGGGCGACTATGGCTACACCTTC. As protein: CASSLTLWTGGDYGYTF.

This chain connects TRBV10-3 to TRBJ1-2, with no clear D. The length of the CDR3 is 12 residues. V lost 8 bases, J lost 4 bases, and 11 bases lay in between. The germline CDR1 and CDR2 sequences are ENHRY and SYGVKD. The DNA of the CDR3 is TGTGCCATCTACATCGACGGCTATGGCTACACCTTC. Residues: CAIYIDGYGYTF.

This clonotype appeared many times. The J gene is TRBJ2-1, the V gene TRBV12-3 or TRBV12-4, with TRBD2 as a possible D gene (7 bases). V lost 7 bases to trimming and J lost 4 bases, with 17 bases between them. The CDR3 runs 15 residues. The CDR3 loop is CASNKPGGRYNEQFF. Written as DNA, the CDR3 is TGTGCCAGCAACAAGCCGGGGGGCCGGTACAATGAGCAGTTCTTC.

This chain uses TRBV11-2 with TRBJ2-3; weak D call: TRBD1 (7 bases). Germline values: CDR1 SGHAT, CDR2 FQNNGV. Trimming removed 5 bases at V and 1 base at J, with 16 bases between. CDR3 length equals 16 residues. This chain's CDR3 is CASSPRRGTGTDTQYF. The CDR3, as DNA: TGTGCCAGCAGCCCTCGGAGGGGGACAGGCACAGATACGCAGTATTTT.

This clonotype showed up just a few times. The rearrangement joins TRBV5-4 to TRBJ2-1, with TRBD1 as a possible D gene (6 bases). Trimming shortened V by 5 bases and J by 10 bases, and 25 bases separated the two germline ends. Per germline, CDR1 SGHNT and CDR2 YYREEE (reference sequence). This CDR3 comprises 16 residues. The CDR3 is CASRDKSGTKGTEQFF. The DNA for the CDR3 is TGTGCCAGCAGGGACAAATCCGGGACAAAAGGGACCGAGCAGTTCTTC. The full variable domain, rest sourced from reference TRBV5-4 and TRBJ2-1, is ETGVTQSPTHLIKTRGQQVTLRCSSQSGHNTVSWYQQALGQGPQFIFQYYREEENGRGNFPPRFSGLQFPNYSSELNVNALELDDSALYLCASRDKSGTKGTEQFFGPGTRLTVL.

This clonotype was observed at least ten times. V and J are TRBV20-1 and TRBJ1-2; no clear D. V gave up 6 bases and J gave up 8 bases, with 10 bases separating them. CDR3 size: 10 residues. The germline gives CDR1 DFQATT, CDR2 SNEGSKA (reference sequence). DNA of the CDR3: TGCAGTGCAATCTACGGGGGCTACACCTTC. Translating it yields CSAIYGGYTF.

The chain couples TRBV7-3 to TRBJ2-2; maybe TRBD2 (5 bases). Germline-derived CDR1 and CDR2 are SGHTA and FQGTGA. Trimming took 5 bases from V and 5 from J, leaving 12 bases between them. The CDR3 has 14 amino acids. The CDR3 region is CASSPGGSTGELFF. In nucleotides, the CDR3 is TGTGCCAGCAGCCCCGGTGGGAGTACCGGGGAGCTGTTTTTT.

This clonotype was observed a handful of times. The chain carries TRBV5-1 and TRBJ2-1; D possibly matches TRBD1 or TRBD2 (5 bases each). The V end was cut by 0 bases, the J end by 4 bases, with 8 bases between. The CDR3 totals 14 residues. Germline lookup yields CDR1 SGHRS and CDR2 YFSETQ. The CDR3 nucleotides are TGCGCCAGCAGCTTGGACAGGACTTACAATGAGCAGTTCTTC. Translation gives CASSLDRTYNEQFF. Filled out from reference TRBV5-1 and TRBJ2-1, the complete variable domain reads KAGVTQTPRYLIKTRGQQVTLSCSPISGHRSVSWYQQTPGQGLQFLFEYFSETQRNKGNFPGRFSGRQFSNSRSEMNVSTLELGDSALYLCASSLDRTYNEQFFGPGTRLTVL.

This clonotype was observed at least ten times. V is TRBV28 and J is TRBJ1-1; D unresolved. CDR1 MDHEN and CDR2 SYDVKM come from the germline V gene. V shed 6 bases and J shed 0 bases, with 14 bases lying between them. The CDR3 has 15 residues. CDR3 DNA: TGTGCCAGCAGCGGCGGGAGGAGGATGAACACTGAAGCTTTCTTT. The encoded protein is CASSGGRRMNTEAFF.

The CDR3 DNA reads TGTGCCAGCAGCGAAGGGACAGACCTTACCTACGAGCAGTACTTC. This encodes CASSEGTDLTYEQYF. The V gene is TRBV6-4, the J gene TRBJ2-7; 7 bases agree with TRBD1. Germline assignment: CDR1 MRHNA and CDR2 SNTAGT. This CDR3 region has 15 residues. Trimming took 6 bases from V and 2 from J; bases not matched to a gene: 10.

This clonotype was seen ten or more times. The chain has TRBV11-3 and TRBJ1-1, with 7 nucleotides matching TRBD1. Germline V CDR1 and CDR2: SGHNT, YENEEA. Unmatched junction bases numbered 7, after V lost 8 bases and J lost 1 base. This CDR3 has 14 amino acids. This chain's CDR3 is CASGDRVGNTEAFF. The CDR3 bases are TGTGCCAGCGGAGACAGGGTGGGGAACACTGAAGCTTTCTTT.

This clonotype was counted only a few times. The chain combines TRBV28 with TRBJ1-2, with TRBD1 matching 7 bases. V gave up 1 base and J gave up 8 bases; unmatched junction bases: 4. This CDR3 has 13 amino acids. Germline assignment: CDR1 MDHEN and CDR2 SYDVKM. CDR3 in amino acids: CASSLFQGGGYTF. The CDR3 DNA is TGTGCCAGCAGTTTATTTCAGGGGGGCGGCTACACCTTC.

This clonotype was recorded at least ten times. The V and J genes are TRBV2 and TRBJ1-1; 7 nucleotides align to TRBD1. V shed 5 bases, J shed 2 bases, and the junction held 11 bases outside the gene matches. The CDR3 extends over 16 amino acids. CDR1 and CDR2 (germline): SNHLY, FYNNEI. CDR3 DNA sequence: TGTGCCAGCAGTCTACACCCAGGGACAGATAACACTGAAGCTTTCTTT. The encoded protein is CASSLHPGTDNTEAFF. Full variable domain (remainder filled in from reference TRBV2 and TRBJ1-1): EPEVTQTPSHQVTQMGQEVILRCVPISNHLYFYWYRQILGQKVEFLVSFYNNEISEKSEIFDDQFSVERPDGSNFTLKIRSTKLEDSAMYFCASSLHPGTDNTEAFFGQGTRLTVV.

Details on this clonotype: Just one base apart from a much larger clone, this may be a read error. This chain links TRBV5-1 with TRBJ1-4, with D maybe TRBD1 (6 bases). From germline, CDR1 is SGHRS and CDR2 YFSETQ. CDR3 size: 14 residues. The CDR3 DNA reads TGCGCCAGCAGCTTGCCAGGGGTAAATGAAAAAATGTTTTTT. It codes for CASSLPGVNEKMFF. The entire variable domain, with the rest obtained from reference TRBV5-1 and TRBJ1-4, is as follows: KAGVTQTPRYLIKTRGQQVTLSCSPISGHRSVSWYQQTPGQGLQFLFEYFSETQRNKGNFPGRFSGRQFSNSRSEMNVSTLELGDSALYLCASSLPGVNEKMFFGSGTQLSVL.